The 19 T cell receptor beta chains reported below all come from one sample, sequenced in a study of PD-L1 blockade in urothelial cancer. Noted time point: pretreatment peripheral blood. Produced via immunoSEQ multiplex PCR; TCRdb's table is partial and in-frame only. The data contain 55,000 to 85,000 clones, 84% of them singletons. The sample was PBMCs, taken around atezolizumab (anti-PD-L1) treatment. The origin of the receptors is a woman aged 70-85 years with urothelial cancer.

V is TRBV9 and J is TRBJ2-3, with D maybe TRBD2 (6 bases). Germline V CDR1 and CDR2: SGDLS, YYNGEE. Trimming took off 4 bases at V and 2 bases at J, with 23 bases between the two ends. The CDR3 spans 18 residues. CDR3 nucleotides: TGTGCCAGCAGCAAAACCGGGACTCTAAACCCACCCACAGATACGCAGTATTTT. It specifies CASSKTGTLNPPTDTQYF. Full variable domain (rest looked up from reference TRBV9 and TRBJ2-3): DSGVTQTPKHLITATGQRVTLRCSPRSGDLSVYWYQQSLDQGLQFLIQYYNGEERAKGNILERFSAQQFPDLHSELNLSSLELGDSALYFCASSKTGTLNPPTDTQYFGPGTRLTVL.

This CDR3 is CASTPTAQGQQGAFF. The CDR3 nucleotides read TGCGCCAGCACCCCAACCGCACAGGGGCAGCAGGGAGCTTTCTTT. V is TRBV5-1 and J is TRBJ1-1; 7 nucleotides agree with TRBD1. The germline gives CDR1 SGHRS, CDR2 YFSETQ. The CDR3 loop spans 15 amino acids. Trimming cost V 6 bases and J 10 bases; bases outside gene matches: 18.

The chain couples TRBV30 to TRBJ1-3, with a tentative D call TRBD1 (5 bases). This CDR3 is 14 amino acids long. Germline CDR1 reads GTSNPN; CDR2 reads SVGIG (reference sequence). Trimming stripped 2 bases from V and 0 bases from J, with 8 bases between. The CDR3 sequence is CAWSPTASGNTIYF. CDR3 in DNA: TGTGCCTGGAGTCCGACAGCCTCTGGAAACACCATATATTTT.

J is TRBJ2-3 and V is TRBV7-2, with TRBD2 matching 8 bases. CDR3 length: 17 amino acids. The J segment lost 6 bases and the V segment lost 3 bases, leaving 14 bases of the junction unmatched. The germline CDR1 and CDR2 sequences are SGHTA and FQGNSA. Here the CDR3 DNA reads TGTGCCAGCAGCTTTTCTTCGGGGGGGCTGGGGTCGGATACGCAGTATTTT. Protein product: CASSFSSGGLGSDTQYF.

The J gene is TRBJ2-7, the V gene TRBV11-2; 9 bases are a match to TRBD2. The V gene end was trimmed by 5 bases and the J gene end by 3 bases; junction bases not matched to a gene: 5. Per the germline V gene, CDR1 is SGHAT and CDR2 is FQNNGV. The CDR3 contains 14 residues. CDR3 nucleotides: TGTGCCAGCAGCCGTAGCGGGGGAAGCTACGAGCAGTACTTC. Protein product: CASSRSGGSYEQYF.

The chain is built from TRBV5-1 and TRBJ2-3; 11 bases align to TRBD2. With 3 bases clipped from V and 6 bases from J, the junction kept 6 bases outside the gene matches. This CDR3 has 15 amino acids. The germline CDR1 and CDR2 sequences are SGHRS and YFSETQ. The CDR3 sequence is CASSWLTSGEDTQYF. Here the CDR3 DNA reads TGCGCCAGCAGCTGGCTGACTAGCGGGGAGGATACGCAGTATTTT.

The chain couples TRBV28 to TRBJ2-7; TRBD2 matches at 11 bases. J lost 7 bases, V lost 6 bases, and 11 bases had no gene match. The CDR3 sequence is 15 residues long. Germline V gives CDR1 MDHEN, CDR2 SYDVKM. The CDR3 sequence: CASSRFTSGSKEQYF. The CDR3 nucleotides read TGTGCCAGCAGCAGGTTCACTAGCGGGAGCAAAGAGCAGTACTTC.

The chain recombines TRBV2 with TRBJ2-3; the D gene could be TRBD1 or TRBD2 (5 bases each). V dropped 5 bases and J dropped 2 bases, with 11 bases sitting between them. Germline values: CDR1 SNHLY, CDR2 FYNNEI. This CDR3 has 14 amino acids. The DNA of the CDR3 is TGTGCCAGCAGTCAAGAGGGGTACACAGATACGCAGTATTTT. The encoded protein is CASSQEGYTDTQYF. Using reference TRBV2 and TRBJ2-3 for the parts outside the CDR3, the full variable domain is EPEVTQTPSHQVTQMGQEVILRCVPISNHLYFYWYRQILGQKVEFLVSFYNNEISEKSEIFDDQFSVERPDGSNFTLKIRSTKLEDSAMYFCASSQEGYTDTQYFGPGTRLTVL.

The chain employs TRBV30 and TRBJ2-5; TRBD2 matches 8 bases. The CDR3 loop spans 14 amino acids. Germline CDR1 and CDR2: GTSNPN and SVGIG (reference sequence). Trimming at V came to 3 bases and at J to 2 bases, leaving 5 bases not matched to a gene. The CDR3: CAWSPGGQQETQYF. The DNA for the CDR3 is TGTGCCTGGAGCCCGGGGGGGCAACAAGAGACCCAGTACTTC.

The rearrangement joins TRBV14 to TRBJ2-5; 8 bases agree with TRBD2. CDR1 SGHDN and CDR2 FVKESK come from the germline V gene. The CDR3 totals 14 residues. Germline trimming cut 5 bases from V and 3 bases from J; bases unmatched to any gene: 5. CDR3 bases: TGTGCCAGCAGCTCCCAAGCGGGGGAAGAGACCCAGTACTTC. Translating gives CASSSQAGEETQYF.

The chain couples TRBV6-5 to TRBJ2-1, with a weak D call TRBD1 (5 bases). CDR1 and CDR2 (germline): MNHEY, SVGAGI. CDR3 size: 11 residues. With 5 bases removed from V and 9 bases from J, the gap between germline ends came to 8 bases. For the CDR3, the DNA is TGTGCCAGCAGTCAGGGAATTGAGCAGTTCTTC. Translating gives CASSQGIEQFF.

The gene calls are TRBV9 and TRBJ1-2; D may be TRBD1 (5 bases). Deletions cut 4 bases from V and 5 bases from J, with 9 bases between. The germline V gene has CDR1 SGDLS and CDR2 YYNGEE. The CDR3 totals 12 residues. The CDR3 DNA reads as TGTGCCAGCAGCACCTCAGGGTATGGCTACACCTTC. It specifies CASSTSGYGYTF.

The rearrangement uses TRBV5-1 and TRBJ1-4, with D possibly being TRBD1 (5 bases). This CDR3 has 15 amino acids. Deletions cut 4 bases from V and 7 bases from J, with 17 bases between. Germline V gene lookup returns CDR1 SGHRS and CDR2 YFSETQ. The CDR3 sequence: CASSPGDGGLEKLFF. In nucleotides, the CDR3 is TGCGCCAGCAGCCCGGGGGATGGAGGTCTTGAAAAACTGTTTTTT.

V and J are TRBV18 and TRBJ1-1, with 7 positions matching TRBD1. The CDR3 sequence is 16 residues long. After removal of 1 base from V and 2 bases from J, the junction contained 7 bases not matched to a gene. Per the germline V gene, CDR1 is KGHSH and CDR2 is LQKENI. The CDR3 protein is CASSPRGQAGNTEAFF. CDR3 nucleotide sequence: TGTGCCAGCTCACCACGAGGACAGGCAGGAAACACTGAAGCTTTCTTT.

In this sample, this clone turned up once. The chain uses TRBV25-1 and TRBJ2-7; D unresolved. In germline, CDR1 is MGHDK, CDR2 SYGVNS. Between the trimmed V and J ends, which lost 9 bases and 1 base, there was a span of 4 bases. CDR3 length equals 10 residues. The CDR3 loop reads CASESYEQYF. The CDR3 bases are TGTGCCAGTGAGTCCTACGAGCAGTACTTC.

This rearrangement joins TRBV11-2 to TRBJ2-7; the D gene is possibly TRBD1 (5 bases). Germline V gene sequence: CDR1 SGHAT, CDR2 FQNNGV. V lost 2 bases to trimming and J lost 5 bases, with 10 bases between them. The CDR3 is 13 residues long. CDR3 coding DNA: TGTGCCAGCAGCTTACCAGGGTATAACGAGCAGTACTTC. Translation: CASSLPGYNEQYF.

The rearrangement links TRBV6-1 to TRBJ2-7; 7 positions agree with TRBD1. The CDR3 has 14 amino acids. Germline-derived CDR1 and CDR2 are MNHNS and SASEGT. The trim removed 4 bases at V and 2 bases at J, leaving 5 bases unmatched. The CDR3 coding sequence is TGTGCCAGCAGTGCGAGGACAGGTACCTACGAGCAGTACTTC. This encodes CASSARTGTYEQYF.

The V call is TRBV18, the J call TRBJ2-2; a weak D match, TRBD1 (6 bases). The CDR3 contains 14 residues. Germline CDR1 KGHSH, CDR2 LQKENI. V gave up 3 bases and J gave up 4 bases, with 9 bases separating them. The CDR3 reads CASSPLGATGELFF. DNA of the CDR3: TGTGCCAGCTCACCGTTGGGGGCCACCGGGGAGCTGTTTTTT.

This clone was seen only once. CDR3 region: CASSPPPGQYNEQFF. The CDR3 bases are TGTGCCAGCAGCCCGCCCCCGGGACAATACAATGAGCAGTTCTTC. The gene calls are TRBV9 and TRBJ2-1; a weak D match, TRBD1 (6 bases). This CDR3 has 15 residues. In germline, CDR1 is SGDLS, CDR2 YYNGEE. The V end lost 4 bases, the J end lost 4 bases, and 15 bases lay between the germline ends.